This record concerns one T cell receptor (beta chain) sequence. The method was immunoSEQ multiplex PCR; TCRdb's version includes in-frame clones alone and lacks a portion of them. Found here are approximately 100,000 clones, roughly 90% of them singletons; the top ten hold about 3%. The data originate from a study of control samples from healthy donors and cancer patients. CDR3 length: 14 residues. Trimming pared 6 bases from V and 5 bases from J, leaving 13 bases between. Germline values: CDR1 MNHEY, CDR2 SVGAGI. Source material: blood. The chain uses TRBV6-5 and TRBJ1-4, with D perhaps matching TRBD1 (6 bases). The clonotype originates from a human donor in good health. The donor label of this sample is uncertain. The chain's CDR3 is CASRMGQGNEKLFF. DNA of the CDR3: TGTGCCAGCAGAATGGGGCAGGGGAATGAAAAACTGTTTTTT.